The T cell receptor (beta chain) under discussion was sequenced for a study of cytomegalovirus exposure and HLA in healthy donors. To note about this clone: Antigen: not known.

Primers included in the PCR were 60 Vbeta and 13 Jbeta primers. Only in-frame clones appear in the TCRdb table, and some are missing; sequencing was by immunoSEQ multiplex PCR. This sample yields 120,000 to 150,000 clones, of which 60% to 85% are seen a single time; about 13% belongs to the top ten. Germline assignment: CDR1 LNHDA and CDR2 SQIVND (reference sequence). The CDR3 has 15 amino acids. Trimming pared 7 bases from V and 7 bases from J, leaving 20 bases between. General study results and limits: A later analysis by the authors found several of the most significant clusters apparently linked to common viral pathogens.

Sequenced material: PBMCs. The clonotype was recovered from a man aged 35-49 years in good health and CMV-seropositive. The chain links TRBV19 to TRBJ1-5; weak D call: TRBD1 (5 bases). DNA for the CDR3: TGTGCCAGTAAGCGGGGGAGGGAGGCTGGGCAGCCCCAGCATTTT. This codes for CASKRGREAGQPQHF. Complete variable domain (other parts from reference TRBV19 and TRBJ1-5): DGGITQSPKYLFRKEGQNVTLSCEQNLNHDAMYWYRQDPGQGLRLIYYSQIVNDFQKGDIAEGYSVSREKKESFPLTVTSAQKNPTAFYLCASKRGREAGQPQHFGDGTRLSIL.